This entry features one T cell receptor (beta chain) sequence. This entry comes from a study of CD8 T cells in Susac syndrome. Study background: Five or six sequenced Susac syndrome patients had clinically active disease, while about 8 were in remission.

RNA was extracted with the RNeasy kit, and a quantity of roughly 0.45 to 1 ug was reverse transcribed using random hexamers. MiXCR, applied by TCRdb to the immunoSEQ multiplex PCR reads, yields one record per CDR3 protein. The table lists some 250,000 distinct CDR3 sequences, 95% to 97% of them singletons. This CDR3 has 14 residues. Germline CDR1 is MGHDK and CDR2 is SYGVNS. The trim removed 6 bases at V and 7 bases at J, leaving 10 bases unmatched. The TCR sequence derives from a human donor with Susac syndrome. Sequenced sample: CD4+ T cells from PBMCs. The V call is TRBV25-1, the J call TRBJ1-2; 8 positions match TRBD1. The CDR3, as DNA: TGTGCCAGCAGCCGATTGACAGGGGCTGGTGGCTACACCTTC. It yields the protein CASSRLTGAGGYTF.